A single sample gave rise to the 30 T cell receptor beta chains below, sequenced in a study of T cell repertoires in cytomegalovirus infection. Using its own MiXCR run on the reads, TCRdb lists one record per CDR3 protein. Here the sample spans fewer than 550,000 distinct CDR3 sequences, approximately 10% being singletons. Sequenced input: PBMCs. Receptors originate from a human donor in good health (CMV status not recorded). Some clones in this sample may be carry-over from other donors' samples.

The chain carries TRBV11-2 and TRBJ1-1; 7 nucleotides line up with TRBD1. The germline V gene has CDR1 SGHAT and CDR2 FQNNGV. The trim removed 1 base at V and 7 bases at J, leaving 9 bases unmatched. The CDR3 has 15 amino acids. The CDR3 spells CASSLGADRAGEAFF. The CDR3 nucleotides are TGTGCCAGCAGCTTAGGAGCTGACAGGGCGGGTGAAGCTTTCTTT.

This clonotype appeared a single time. The chain has TRBV5-5 and TRBJ1-2; no clear D. The CDR3 sequence is 14 residues long. Germline lookup yields CDR1 SGHKS and CDR2 YYEKEE (reference sequence). With 4 bases removed from V and 4 bases from J, the gap between germline ends came to 14 bases. The CDR3 here is CASSPWVGGYGYTF. The CDR3 bases are TGTGCCAGCAGCCCATGGGTCGGAGGCTATGGCTACACCTTC.

This clonotype was detected many times. V and J are TRBV7-2 and TRBJ1-2; 7 bases line up with TRBD1. V shed 5 bases, J shed 5 bases, and the junction held 8 bases outside the gene matches. The CDR3 is made up of 14 amino acids. Germline V lookup: CDR1 SGHTA, CDR2 FQGNSA. Here the CDR3 reads CASSLSRGNYGYTF. DNA of the CDR3: TGTGCCAGCAGCCTATCCAGGGGGAATTATGGCTACACCTTC.

This clonotype occurred many times. The chain links TRBV12-3 or TRBV12-4 to TRBJ1-5; D remains unclear. This CDR3 is built from 15 residues. V gave up 7 bases and J gave up 3 bases, with 16 bases separating them. The CDR3 DNA sequence: TGTGCCAGCACACCCAACGGGTTACCCAATCAGCCCCAGCATTTT. Translation: CASTPNGLPNQPQHF.

This clonotype has more than one count but fewer than ten. The rearrangement uses TRBV5-4 and TRBJ1-1; 8 nucleotides agree with TRBD1. The germline V gene has CDR1 SGHNT and CDR2 YYREEE (reference sequence). The CDR3 has 15 amino acids. Trimming removed 4 bases from V and 0 bases from J; junction bases left unmatched: 5. This CDR3 reads CASSGMTGVNTEAFF. The CDR3 region has the DNA TGTGCCAGCAGCGGGATGACAGGGGTGAACACTGAAGCTTTCTTT.

This clonotype was seen many times. The rearrangement links TRBV6-1 to TRBJ2-1, with D uncertain. The V gene's germline CDR1 is MNHNS and CDR2 SASEGT. The CDR3 totals 14 residues. Trimming removed 1 base at V and 8 bases at J, with 12 bases between. CDR3 nucleotide sequence: TGTGCCAGCAGTGAAGTTCACGGCCGGCATGAGCAGTTCTTC. Amino acid sequence: CASSEVHGRHEQFF.

The sample holds many counts of this clonotype. The J gene is TRBJ2-1, the V gene TRBV6-1; maybe TRBD1 (8 bases). This CDR3 contains 15 residues. Germline V gene sequence: CDR1 MNHNS, CDR2 SASEGT. V dropped 4 bases and J dropped 4 bases, with 14 bases sitting between them. The CDR3 DNA sequence: TGTGCCAGCAGTGCCGACAGGGGAGGGTACAATGAGCAGTTCTTC. Translated, it gives CASSADRGGYNEQFF.

This clonotype was seen more than once but under ten times. The chain combines TRBV7-9 with TRBJ2-5; D is unresolved. V was shortened by 5 bases and J by 5 bases, with 9 bases between the two germline ends. The CDR3 totals 12 residues. Germline CDR1 is SEHNR and CDR2 is FQNEAQ (reference sequence). The CDR3 here is CASSPIFETQYF. In nucleotides, the CDR3 is TGTGCCAGCAGCCCCATTTTTGAGACCCAGTACTTC. Together with reference TRBV7-9 and TRBJ2-5, the CDR3 gives the full variable domain: DTGVSQNPRHKITKRGQNVTFRCDPISEHNRLYWYRQTLGQGPEFLTYFQNEAQLEKSRLLSDRFSAERPKGSFSTLEIQRTEQGDSAMYLCASSPIFETQYFGPGTRLLVL.

This clonotype has at least ten counts. The V and J genes are TRBV12-3 or TRBV12-4 and TRBJ1-1, with D tentatively TRBD1 (6 bases). The V end lost 6 bases, the J end lost 1 base, and 12 bases lay between the germline ends. This CDR3 contains 14 residues. Here the CDR3 DNA reads TGTGCCAGCAGGAGGGGGGGGTCGAACACTGAAGCTTTCTTT. Translated, it gives CASRRGGSNTEAFF.

This clonotype has at least ten counts. The chain links TRBV20-1 to TRBJ2-1; 8 positions match TRBD2. Germline V gene data show CDR1 as DFQATT and CDR2 as SNEGSKA (reference sequence). V trimming: 5 bases; J trimming: 8 bases; junction bases outside the gene matches: 8. CDR3 length equals 13 residues. The CDR3: CSAPGLVIHEQFF. In DNA, the CDR3 is TGCAGTGCTCCGGGACTAGTAATCCATGAGCAGTTCTTC.

The sample holds a few counts of this clonotype. J is TRBJ1-1 and V is TRBV19; TRBD1 matches at 8 bases. The CDR3 is 14 residues long. Germline CDR1 reads LNHDA; CDR2 reads SQIVND (reference sequence). After removal of 7 bases from V and 6 bases from J, the junction contained 10 bases not matched to a gene. This CDR3 is CASKRRQGRAEAFF. DNA of the CDR3: TGTGCCAGTAAACGTCGACAGGGGAGGGCTGAAGCTTTCTTT.

The chain recombines TRBV6-6 with TRBJ2-7; D might be TRBD1 (5 bases). The V gene's germline CDR1 is MNHNY and CDR2 SVGAGI (reference sequence). The V end lost 9 bases, the J end lost 4 bases, and 16 bases lay between the germline ends. The CDR3 totals 13 residues. This chain's CDR3 is CASNVRVSYEQYF. As DNA, the CDR3 is TGTGCCAGTAATGTCAGGGTTTCTTACGAGCAGTACTTC.

Many counts were recorded for this clonotype. The chain employs TRBV7-3 and TRBJ1-1; TRBD1 agrees at 12 bases. Germline V CDR1 and CDR2: SGHTA, FQGTGA. The CDR3 is made up of 14 amino acids. V was pared by 3 bases and J by 11 bases, with 7 bases of the junction left unmatched. For the CDR3, the DNA is TGTGCCAGCAGCTTGGGACAGGGGGCTGCTCAGGCTTTCTTT. It translates to CASSLGQGAAQAFF.

This clonotype was seen ten or more times. J is TRBJ1-5 and V is TRBV12-5; D remains unclear. Germline V gene lookup returns CDR1 LGHNT and CDR2 FRNRAP. The CDR3 is 13 amino acids. V was trimmed by 4 bases and J by 1 base, leaving 5 bases between them. The CDR3 DNA reads as TGTGCTAGTGGTTCAGACAGCAATCAGCCCCAGCATTTT. Translation gives CASGSDSNQPQHF. Together with reference TRBV12-5 and TRBJ1-5, the CDR3 gives the full variable domain: DARVTQTPRHKVTEMGQEVTMRCQPILGHNTVFWYRQTMMQGLELLAYFRNRAPLDDSGMPKDRFSAEMPDATLATLKIQPSEPRDSAVYFCASGSDSNQPQHFGDGTRLSIL.

This clonotype was seen ten or more times. This chain joins TRBV7-9 and TRBJ2-7, with D perhaps TRBD1 (5 bases). V was pared by 4 bases and J by 0 bases, with 7 bases between. There are 13 residues in the CDR3. Germline CDR1 SEHNR, CDR2 FQNEAQ (reference sequence). This chain's CDR3 is CASSSQASYEQYF. CDR3 DNA sequence: TGTGCCAGCAGCTCACAGGCCTCCTACGAGCAGTACTTC.

V is TRBV19 and J is TRBJ2-3; 9 bases fit TRBD1. There are 15 residues in the CDR3. The J segment lost 4 bases and the V segment lost 6 bases, leaving 8 bases of the junction unmatched. The germline V gene has CDR1 LNHDA and CDR2 SQIVND (reference sequence). The CDR3 sequence: CASRQTGGPPDTQYF. CDR3 DNA sequence: TGTGCCAGTAGGCAGACAGGGGGTCCCCCAGATACGCAGTATTTT.

This sequence joins TRBV6-1 and TRBJ2-1, with 7 bases that match TRBD2. From germline, CDR1 is MNHNS and CDR2 SASEGT. This CDR3 has 13 residues. J gave up 4 bases and V 8 bases, and 5 bases lay outside the gene matches. The CDR3, as DNA: TGTGCCAGCGTCCGGGACTATTACAATGAGCAGTTCTTC. This sequence encodes CASVRDYYNEQFF.

The chain carries TRBV10-3 and TRBJ1-2; unclear D gene. Germline assignment: CDR1 ENHRY and CDR2 SYGVKD. CDR3 length: 11 residues. V dropped 4 bases and J dropped 6 bases, with 6 bases sitting between them. The CDR3 is CAISGNHGYTF. The CDR3 coding sequence is TGTGCCATCAGTGGCAACCATGGCTACACCTTC.

This clonotype was observed a handful of times. The chain recombines TRBV7-9 with TRBJ2-5; possibly TRBD2 for D (5 bases). Germline CDR1 and CDR2: SEHNR and FQNEAQ (reference sequence). V was shortened by 6 bases and J by 1 base, with 6 bases between the two germline ends. The CDR3 has 12 amino acids. The CDR3 DNA is TGTGCCAGCAGTGAGGGCCAAGAGACCCAGTACTTC. It yields the protein CASSEGQETQYF.

In its sample, this clonotype was seen many times. The chain joins TRBV7-8 to TRBJ1-4; a possible D gene is TRBD1 (5 bases). Germline CDR1 SGHVS, CDR2 FQNEAQ. The CDR3 length is 15 residues. Trimming cost V 0 bases and J 6 bases, with 11 bases left between them. This chain's CDR3 is CASSLAGTFDEKLFF. The CDR3 DNA reads TGTGCCAGCAGCTTAGCCGGGACTTTTGATGAAAAACTGTTTTTT. The variable domain in full, completed from reference TRBV7-8 and TRBJ1-4, reads GAGVSQSPRYKVAKRGQDVALRCDPISGHVSLFWYQQALGQGPEFLTYFQNEAQLDKSGLPSDRFFAERPEGSVSTLKIQRTQQEDSAVYLCASSLAGTFDEKLFFGSGTQLSVL.

This clonotype was counted ten times or more. The chain employs TRBV24-1 and TRBJ2-5; 7 bases align to TRBD2. Per the germline V gene, CDR1 is KGHDR and CDR2 is SFDVKD. This CDR3 is built from 17 residues. Trimming removed 4 bases from V and 3 bases from J; junction bases left unmatched: 13. The CDR3 is CATSEVRGSGTKETQYF. The CDR3 DNA sequence: TGTGCCACCAGTGAGGTCCGTGGGAGCGGGACTAAAGAGACCCAGTACTTC.

This clonotype has at least ten counts. The chain uses TRBV7-2 and TRBJ2-1; 9 positions agree with TRBD2. Germline-derived CDR1 and CDR2 are SGHTA and FQGNSA. After removal of 5 bases from V and 9 bases from J, the junction contained 11 bases not matched to a gene. The CDR3 has 15 amino acids. Here the CDR3 reads CASSPWGSGGVEQFF. In nucleotides, the CDR3 is TGTGCCAGCAGCCCCTGGGGTAGCGGGGGTGTTGAGCAGTTCTTC.

This clonotype was picked up many times. The V call is TRBV7-4, the J call TRBJ1-5, with D possibly TRBD1 on 5 matching bases. Germline CDR1 reads SGHVT; CDR2 reads SQSDAQ. The CDR3 contains 20 residues. The V and J ends lost 4 bases and 1 base respectively, with 26 bases between them. In DNA form, the CDR3 reads TGTGCCAGCAGCTCCGCCTTAGGGCAGGGAAATGGTGGGAGCAATCAGCCCCAGCATTTT. As protein: CASSSALGQGNGGSNQPQHF.

This clonotype was seen repeatedly, ten times or more. The chain uses TRBV7-9 and TRBJ2-1; 9 bases are a match to TRBD2. The germline gives CDR1 SEHNR, CDR2 FQNEAQ (reference sequence). CDR3 length equals 17 residues. Trimming at V came to 5 bases and at J to 7 bases, leaving 15 bases not matched to a gene. The CDR3 loop is CASSPSRARGGLNEQFF. CDR3 nucleotide sequence: TGTGCCAGCAGCCCATCTAGGGCGCGGGGGGGCCTTAATGAGCAGTTCTTC.

At least ten counts were recorded for this clonotype. The V call is TRBV2, the J call TRBJ1-1, with 7 bases fitting TRBD1. In germline, CDR1 is SNHLY, CDR2 FYNNEI. V shed 3 bases and J 0 bases; nucleotides not matched to a gene: 7. The CDR3 covers 16 residues. The CDR3: CASSDRGHRVNTEAFF. Written as DNA, the CDR3 is TGTGCCAGCAGTGATAGGGGGCACAGGGTGAACACTGAAGCTTTCTTT.

This clonotype was detected a few times. The V and J genes are TRBV19 and TRBJ2-1; TRBD2 matches at 8 bases. The CDR3 is made up of 14 amino acids. Germline CDR1 and CDR2: LNHDA and SQIVND (reference sequence). V lost 8 bases and J lost 8; bases outside the gene matches: 11. In DNA form, the CDR3 reads TGTGCCAGTCGAGGGTGGCGGGAGGTGGATGAGCAGTTCTTC. Amino acids: CASRGWREVDEQFF.

This clonotype was detected ten times or more. V is TRBV20-1 and J is TRBJ2-7, with 10 bases lining up with TRBD1. The length of the CDR3 is 14 residues. The V segment lost 3 bases and the J segment 5 bases; nucleotides outside the gene matches: 7. Germline loops: CDR1 DFQATT, CDR2 SNEGSKA (reference sequence). For the CDR3, the DNA is TGCAGTGCTAGCCCCAGGGACAGGGGCAACGAGCAGTACTTC. Translation: CSASPRDRGNEQYF.

This clonotype was observed many times. The genes are TRBV6-2 or TRBV6-3 and TRBJ2-1, with D perhaps TRBD2 (5 bases). The ends were cut back, 9 bases at V and 7 bases at J, with 16 bases in the middle. This CDR3 is built from 13 residues. The germline V gene encodes CDR1 MNHEY and CDR2 SVGEGT. This CDR3 is CAREAGKENEQFF. The CDR3 nucleotides are TGTGCCAGAGAGGCCGGGAAAGAGAATGAGCAGTTCTTC.

This rearrangement joins TRBV12-3 or TRBV12-4 to TRBJ1-1; 9 nucleotides match TRBD1. The CDR3 runs 17 residues. The trim removed 6 bases at V and 0 bases at J, leaving 11 bases unmatched. As DNA, the CDR3 is TGTGCCAGCAGCCCCAGGACAGGGGTAAAGATGAACACTGAAGCTTTCTTT. This codes for CASSPRTGVKMNTEAFF.

There are many counts of this clonotype. CDR3 nucleotide sequence: TGTGCCAGCAGCTTAGGGGGCCCTCAGCCCCAGCATTTT. This sequence encodes CASSLGGPQPQHF. The V gene is TRBV7-9, the J gene TRBJ1-5; a possible D gene is TRBD1 (5 bases). The CDR3 runs to 13 residues. The V end was cut by 1 base, the J end by 6 bases, with 7 bases between. Germline V gene lookup returns CDR1 SEHNR and CDR2 FQNEAQ (reference sequence).